This TCR beta chain was identified in a study of blood T cells in healthy people across ages. Next came a second PCR, run for about 7 to 12 cycles, which used a sample-barcoded 5' primer along with a J-beta primer mix. TCRdb reprocessed the 5' RACE reads with MiXCR, giving one entry per CDR3 protein. The sample lists approximately 810,000 distinct CDR3 sequences; about 28% were seen once. CDR1 and CDR2 from the germline V gene are MNHEY and SMNVEV (reference sequence). The ends were cut back, 1 base at V and 0 bases at J, with 12 bases in the middle. This CDR3 is 16 amino acids long. The chain is built from TRBV27 and TRBJ1-2; D unclear. Sequenced sample: blood. The TCR sequence derives from a woman older than 75 in good health. The DNA for the CDR3 is TGTGCCAGCAGTTTATTGGGCGGGGTACCTAACTATGGCTACACCTTC. Its protein product is CASSLLGGVPNYGYTF.